This T cell receptor (beta chain) was retrieved from a study of tumor-infiltrating lymphocytes in primary liver carcinoma. General observations from the study: Researchers found tumor-adjacent and tumor-blood pairs overlapped less than tumor region pairs. Top-250-clone fractions were significantly higher in tumors than in blood (p = 0.039).

Production of TCR beta cDNA used approximately 0.45 ug total RNA together with a constant-region primer. Modified slightly, ARM-PCR produced TCR beta libraries over three nested multiplex PCR rounds. A single record per CDR3 protein comes from TCRdb applying MiXCR to the multiplex PCR reads. The table includes approximately 110,000 distinct CDR3 sequences, around two thirds detected once. Concerning this clonotype itself: Its specificity is unknown. A junction end diverges from the germline sequence, so it may reflect a read error.

Unsorted bulk tissue (roughly 20-31 mg) underwent RNA and DNA co-extraction. HBV chronically infected the treatment-naive patients. Sequencing used liver tumor tissue from sampling region 1. Subset denoted: tumor region T1, superior pole. This TCR was recovered from an older woman with primary liver carcinoma and hepatitis B virus infection.

The CDR3 bases are TGTGTCAGCACCCACGAGGGGAGTGGTGAGCTGTTCTTC. As protein: CVSTHEGSGELFF. The chain couples TRBV6-6 to TRBJ2-1, with D perhaps being TRBD1 or TRBD2 (5 bases each). The CDR3 runs 13 residues. The germline V gene has CDR1 MNHNY and CDR2 SVGAGI (reference sequence).